A selection of T cell receptor beta chains follows, all from one sample in a study of cytomegalovirus exposure and HLA in healthy donors. Repertoires were generated with immunoSEQ multiplex PCR, while TCRdb's copy carries only in-frame clones and drops some. The data hold approximately 130,000 clones, with approximately 82% observed a single time. Material: PBMCs. Receptors were obtained from a boy aged 2 to 10 in good health and CMV-seronegative. CDR3s include the opening cysteine and the closing phenylalanine or tryptophan.

v_call	j_call	cdr3_aa
TRBV9	TRBJ2-1	CASSSGGANEQFF
TRBV10-3	TRBJ2-3	CAISDRPSGSTVTQYF
TRBV9	TRBJ2-1	CASSVTGGREQFF
TRBV5-6	TRBJ2-2	CASSGDREPIQNTGELFF
TRBV7-2	TRBJ2-1	CASSPAWGLNNEQFF
TRBV6-1	TRBJ2-7	CASSFSATYEQCF
TRBV6-5	TRBJ1-2	CAVKDSNYGYTF
TRBV4-3	TRBJ2-2	CASSPRASGGALVAGELFF
TRBV18	TRBJ1-1	CASSPNMNTEAFF
TRBV5-1	NA	CASSSDRVSYEQYF
TRBV9	TRBJ1-1	CASSGPGGDSTEAFF
TRBV30	TRBJ2-4	CAWLAGFREAKNIQYF
TRBV27	TRBJ2-7	CASSPERGLTILNTYEQYF
TRBV11-2	TRBJ2-5	CASSLVPGLAGIRAQYF
TRBV6-5	TRBJ1-5	CASSYNMEDQPQHF
TRBV9	TRBJ1-2	CASSVGPGVFYGYTF
TRBV6-6	TRBJ1-4	CASTGQGGSGEKLFF
TRBV18	TRBJ1-6	CASSPAPGPGRNSPLHF
TRBV27	TRBJ1-5	CASSSYRGDNQPQHF
TRBV2	TRBJ2-3	CASSDRGGGTDTQYF
TRBV11-3	TRBJ2-1	CASSQLWGHEQFF
TRBV6-6	TRBJ2-1	CASSGPGENGEQFF
TRBV7-8	TRBJ1-2	CASSGQGAVRGYTF
TRBV6-4	TRBJ2-1	CASSDSNRNPSNEQFF
TRBV6-1	TRBJ2-3	CATDSGTGTDTQYF
TRBV6-5	TRBJ2-4	CASSPGGVVNIQYF
TRBV9	TRBJ2-3	CASSTGTGHLTDTQYF
TRBV7-9	TRBJ2-7	CASSPRDRSYEQYF
TRBV4-2	TRBJ2-2	CASSQEETGAGTGELFF
TRBV5-8	TRBJ2-1	CASSLRTPFAGNEQFF
TRBV6-4	TRBJ2-1	CASSVAGINEQFF
TRBV7-9	TRBJ1-1	CASSLGGQMNTEAFF
TRBV5-4	TRBJ1-1	CASSFPGYGTGENTEAFF
TRBV6-4	TRBJ2-1	CASSTSGGYNEQFF
TRBV19	TRBJ1-3	CASSLRKGGPGNTIYF
TRBV7-9	TRBJ1-5	CASSIGDRVQPQHF
TRBV13	TRBJ1-2	CASSSTGEGFYGYTF
TRBV7-6	TRBJ2-1	CASSLAENEQFF
TRBV30	TRBJ2-1	CAWSVGTSGSYNEQFF
TRBV29-1	TRBJ2-3	CSAEAQRGNTQYF
TRBV4-3	TRBJ1-2	CASSQESDRGYGYTF
TRBV6-1	TRBJ2-3	CASSEIAGGSDTQYF
TRBV7-8	TRBJ2-1	CASSLLWTSGNNEQFF
TRBV5-1	TRBJ2-1	CASSLGAQGNEQFF
TRBV18	TRBJ1-1	CASSSEQDTEAFF
TRBV4-1	TRBJ2-7	CASSQSSSYEQYF
TRBV18	TRBJ2-7	CASSQAGGSEQYF
TRBV2	TRBJ2-3	CASSTSGSPPDTQYF